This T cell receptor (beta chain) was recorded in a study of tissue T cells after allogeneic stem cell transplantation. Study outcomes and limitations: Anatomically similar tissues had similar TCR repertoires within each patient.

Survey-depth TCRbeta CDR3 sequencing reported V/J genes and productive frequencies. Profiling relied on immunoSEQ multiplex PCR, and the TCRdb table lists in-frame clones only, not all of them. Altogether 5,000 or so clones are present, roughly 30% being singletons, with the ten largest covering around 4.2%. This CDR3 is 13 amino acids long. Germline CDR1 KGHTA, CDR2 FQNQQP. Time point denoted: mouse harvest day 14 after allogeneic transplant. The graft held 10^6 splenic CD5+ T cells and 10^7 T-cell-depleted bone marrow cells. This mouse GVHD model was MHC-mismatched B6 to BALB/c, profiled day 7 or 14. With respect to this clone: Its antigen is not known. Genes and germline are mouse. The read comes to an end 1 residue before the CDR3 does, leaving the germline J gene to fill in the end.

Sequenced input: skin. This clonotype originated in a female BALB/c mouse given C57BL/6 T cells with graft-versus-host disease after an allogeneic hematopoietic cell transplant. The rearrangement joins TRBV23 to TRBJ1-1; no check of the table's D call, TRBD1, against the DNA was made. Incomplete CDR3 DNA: TGCTCCAGCAGTCAATCTGGGACAACAGAAGTCTTC. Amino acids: CSSSQSGTTEVF. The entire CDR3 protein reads CSSSQSGTTEVFF.